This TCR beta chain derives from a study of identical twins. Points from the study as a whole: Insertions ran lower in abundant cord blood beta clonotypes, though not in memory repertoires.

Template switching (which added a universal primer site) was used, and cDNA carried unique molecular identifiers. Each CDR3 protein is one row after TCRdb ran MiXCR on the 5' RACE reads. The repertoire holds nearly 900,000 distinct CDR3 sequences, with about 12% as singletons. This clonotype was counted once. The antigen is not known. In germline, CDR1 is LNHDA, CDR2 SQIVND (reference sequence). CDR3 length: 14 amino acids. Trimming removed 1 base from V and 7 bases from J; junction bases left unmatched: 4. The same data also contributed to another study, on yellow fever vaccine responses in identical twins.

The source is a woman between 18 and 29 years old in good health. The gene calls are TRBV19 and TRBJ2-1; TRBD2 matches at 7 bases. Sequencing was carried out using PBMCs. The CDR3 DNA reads TGTGCCAGTAGTATAGGGGCTAGCGGAAATGAGCAGTTCTTC. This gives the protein CASSIGASGNEQFF.